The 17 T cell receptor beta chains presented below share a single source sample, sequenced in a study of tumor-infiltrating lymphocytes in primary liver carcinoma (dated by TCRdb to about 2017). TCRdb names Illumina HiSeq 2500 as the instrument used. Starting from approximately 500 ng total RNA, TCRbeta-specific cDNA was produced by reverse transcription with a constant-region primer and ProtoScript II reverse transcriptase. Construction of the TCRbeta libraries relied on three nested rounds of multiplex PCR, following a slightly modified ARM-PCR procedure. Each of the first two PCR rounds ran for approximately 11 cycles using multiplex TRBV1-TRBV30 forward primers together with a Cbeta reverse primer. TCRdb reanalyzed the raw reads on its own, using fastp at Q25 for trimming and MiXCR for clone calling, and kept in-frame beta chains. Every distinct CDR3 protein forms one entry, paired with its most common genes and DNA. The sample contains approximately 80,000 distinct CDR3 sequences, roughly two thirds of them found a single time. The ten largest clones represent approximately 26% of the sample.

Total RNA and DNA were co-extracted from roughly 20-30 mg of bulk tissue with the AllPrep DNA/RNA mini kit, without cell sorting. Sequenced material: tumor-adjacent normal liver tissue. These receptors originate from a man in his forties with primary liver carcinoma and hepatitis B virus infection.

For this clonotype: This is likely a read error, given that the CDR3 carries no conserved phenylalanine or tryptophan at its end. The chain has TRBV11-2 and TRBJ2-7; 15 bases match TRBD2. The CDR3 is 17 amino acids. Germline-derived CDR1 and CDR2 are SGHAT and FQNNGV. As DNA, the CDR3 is TGTACCAGCAGTTTTCGGACTAGCGGGAGGGCCGGCTACGAGCAGTACTTA. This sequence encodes CTSSFRTSGRAGYEQYL.

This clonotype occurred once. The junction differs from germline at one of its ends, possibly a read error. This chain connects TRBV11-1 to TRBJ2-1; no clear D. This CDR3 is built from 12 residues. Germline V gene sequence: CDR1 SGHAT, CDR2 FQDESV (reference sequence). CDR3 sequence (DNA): TGTGCCAGTGCAAGGGCCTACAACGAGCAGTTCTTC. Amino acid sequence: CASARAYNEQFF. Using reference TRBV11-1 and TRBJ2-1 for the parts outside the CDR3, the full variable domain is EAEVAQSPRYKITEKSQAVAFWCDPISGHATLYWYRQILGQGPELLVQFQDESVVDDSQLPKDRFSAERLKGVDSTLKIQPAELGDSAMYLCASARAYNEQFFGPGTRLTVL.

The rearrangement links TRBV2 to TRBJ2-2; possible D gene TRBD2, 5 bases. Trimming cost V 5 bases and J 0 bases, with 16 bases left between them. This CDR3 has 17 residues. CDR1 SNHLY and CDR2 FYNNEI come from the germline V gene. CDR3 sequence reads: CASSQRTGYANTGELFF. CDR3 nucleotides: TGTGCCAGCAGTCAACGGACGGGATACGCGAACACCGGGGAGCTGTTTTTT. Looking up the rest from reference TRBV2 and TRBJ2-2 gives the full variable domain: EPEVTQTPSHQVTQMGQEVILRCVPISNHLYFYWYRQILGQKVEFLVSFYNNEISEKSEIFDDQFSVERPDGSNFTLKIRSTKLEDSAMYFCASSQRTGYANTGELFFGEGSRLTVL.

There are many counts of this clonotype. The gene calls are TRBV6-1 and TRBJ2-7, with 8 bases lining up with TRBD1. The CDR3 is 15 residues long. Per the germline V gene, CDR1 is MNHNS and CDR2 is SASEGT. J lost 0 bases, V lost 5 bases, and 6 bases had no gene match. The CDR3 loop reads CASSPGDRSSYEQYF. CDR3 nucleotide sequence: TGTGCCAGCAGTCCTGGGGACAGGAGCTCCTACGAGCAGTACTTC.

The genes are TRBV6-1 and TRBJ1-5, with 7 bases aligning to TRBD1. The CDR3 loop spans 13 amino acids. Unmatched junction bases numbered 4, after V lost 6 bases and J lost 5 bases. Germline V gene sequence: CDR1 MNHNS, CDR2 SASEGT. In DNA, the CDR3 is TGTGCCAGCAGCGACAGGGACGATCAGCCCCAGCATTTT. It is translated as CASSDRDDQPQHF.

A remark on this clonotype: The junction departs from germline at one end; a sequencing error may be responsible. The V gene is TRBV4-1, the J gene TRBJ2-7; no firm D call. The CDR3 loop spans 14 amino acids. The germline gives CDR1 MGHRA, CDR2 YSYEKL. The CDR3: CASSQDLGYYEQYF. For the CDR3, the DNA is TGCGCCAGCAGCCAAGACTTAGGATACTACGAACAGTACTTC.

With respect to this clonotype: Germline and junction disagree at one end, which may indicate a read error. The CDR3: CASALATVYEQYF. In nucleotides, the CDR3 is TGCGCCAGCGCCTTGGCGACAGTCTACGAGCAGTACTTC. The chain combines TRBV11-2 with TRBJ2-7; tentative D call: TRBD1 (5 bases). Germline CDR1 is SGHAT and CDR2 is FQNNGV. The CDR3 totals 13 residues.

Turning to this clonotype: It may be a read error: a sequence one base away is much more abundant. CDR3 in amino acids: CASSLQGPCEQYF. CDR3 in DNA: TGTGCCAGCAGTTTACAGGGGCCCTGCGAGCAGTACTTC. The rearrangement uses TRBV28 and TRBJ2-7, with a tentative D call TRBD1 (6 bases). Germline CDR1 reads MDHEN; CDR2 reads SYDVKM. V was cut by 2 bases and J by 6 bases, with 11 bases left in between. CDR3 length: 13 residues.

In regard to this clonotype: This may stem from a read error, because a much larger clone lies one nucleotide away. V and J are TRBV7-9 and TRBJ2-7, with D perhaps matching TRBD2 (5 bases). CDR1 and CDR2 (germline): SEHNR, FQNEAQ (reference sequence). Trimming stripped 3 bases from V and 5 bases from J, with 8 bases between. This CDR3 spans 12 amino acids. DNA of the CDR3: TGTGCCAGCAGCTTTGAGGGCCACGAGCAGTACTTC. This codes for CASSFEGHEQYF.

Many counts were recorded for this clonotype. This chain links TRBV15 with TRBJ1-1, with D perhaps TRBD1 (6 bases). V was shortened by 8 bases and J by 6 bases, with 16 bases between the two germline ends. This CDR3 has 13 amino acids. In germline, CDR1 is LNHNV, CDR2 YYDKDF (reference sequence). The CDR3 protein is CATSKGVYAEAFF. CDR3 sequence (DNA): TGTGCCACCTCCAAGGGGGTTTATGCTGAAGCTTTCTTT.

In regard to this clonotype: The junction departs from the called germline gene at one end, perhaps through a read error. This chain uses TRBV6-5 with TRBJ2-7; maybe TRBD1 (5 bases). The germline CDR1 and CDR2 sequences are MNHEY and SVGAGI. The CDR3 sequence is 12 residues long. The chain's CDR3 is CASGHFPYEQYF. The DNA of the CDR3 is TGTGCCAGTGGACACTTCCCCTATGAGCAGTACTTC.

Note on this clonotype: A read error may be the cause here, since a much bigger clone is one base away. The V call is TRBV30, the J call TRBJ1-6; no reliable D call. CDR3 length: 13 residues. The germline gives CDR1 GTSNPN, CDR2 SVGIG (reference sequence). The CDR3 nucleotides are TGTGCCCGGAGTGTTCGGAGGGTCGCGCCCCTCCACTTT. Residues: CARSVRRVAPLHF.

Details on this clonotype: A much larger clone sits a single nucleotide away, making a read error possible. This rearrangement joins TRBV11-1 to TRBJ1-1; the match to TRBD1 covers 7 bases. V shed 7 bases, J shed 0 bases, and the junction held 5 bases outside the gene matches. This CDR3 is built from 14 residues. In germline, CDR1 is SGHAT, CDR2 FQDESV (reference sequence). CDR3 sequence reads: CASIGTDLNTEAFF. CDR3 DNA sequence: TGTGCCAGCATCGGGACAGACTTGAACACTGAAGCTTTCTTT.

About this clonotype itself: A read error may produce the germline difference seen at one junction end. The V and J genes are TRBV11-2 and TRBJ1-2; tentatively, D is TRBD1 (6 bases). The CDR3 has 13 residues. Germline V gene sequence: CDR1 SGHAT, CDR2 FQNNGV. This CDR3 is CDSSSAGGSGYNF. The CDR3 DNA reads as TGTGACAGCAGCTCCGCCGGGGGCTCCGGCTACAACTTC.

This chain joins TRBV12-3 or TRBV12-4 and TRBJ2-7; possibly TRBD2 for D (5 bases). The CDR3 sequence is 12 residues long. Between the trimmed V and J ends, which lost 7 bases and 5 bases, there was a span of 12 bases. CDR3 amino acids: CASISERDEQYF. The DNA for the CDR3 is TGTGCCAGCATTTCGGAGAGGGACGAGCAGTACTTC.

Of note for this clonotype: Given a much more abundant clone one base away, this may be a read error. CDR3 residues: CSGSGGKGRDTQYF. The CDR3 coding sequence is TGCAGCGGCTCTGGCGGGAAAGGCAGAGATACGCAGTATTTT. The chain links TRBV29-1 to TRBJ2-3, with D possibly matching TRBD2 (6 bases). The V gene lost 7 bases and the J gene lost 5 bases, with 19 bases spanning the gap. Germline CDR1 is SQVTM and CDR2 is ANQGSEA. CDR3 length equals 14 residues.

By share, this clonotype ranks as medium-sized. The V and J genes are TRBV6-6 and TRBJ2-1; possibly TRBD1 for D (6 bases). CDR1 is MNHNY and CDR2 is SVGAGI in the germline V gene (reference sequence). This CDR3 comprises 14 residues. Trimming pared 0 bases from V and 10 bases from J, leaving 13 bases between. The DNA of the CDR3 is TGTGCCAGCAGTTACTCTTACAGGGATGGGGAGCAGTTCTTC. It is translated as CASSYSYRDGEQFF.